The present TCR beta chain was sequenced within a study of patients and donors after allogeneic stem cell transplantation. Germline V gene data show CDR1 as SNHLY and CDR2 as FYNNEI. The CDR3 spans 14 residues. V lost 2 bases to trimming and J lost 1 base, with 7 bases between them. This clonotype occurred a few times. This may be a read error: a much more frequent sequence differs by one nucleotide. TCRdb used MiXCR to reprocess the RT-PCR reads, holding one entry per CDR3 protein. The sample includes about 960,000 distinct CDR3 sequences, more than 15% of them seen just once. The chain joins TRBV2 to TRBJ2-3, with TRBD1 as a possible D gene (6 bases). The sequence was obtained from a human donor who was either an allogeneic HSCT recipient or a stem cell or donor lymphocyte infusion donor (not recorded which). It is not recorded whose cells these are; they may come from a transplant donor. The source material was blood, either unsorted or a sorted T cell fraction (not recorded which). For the CDR3, the DNA is TGTGCCAGCAGTGAAAACAGGGGCACAGATACGCAGTATTTT. This codes for CASSENRGTDTQYF.